The clone carrying this T cell receptor beta chain was counted only a few times. Its antigen is as yet unknown. Sequencing ends 3 residues short of the CDR3 end; the germline J gene provides the rest. This entry comes from a study of T cell clonality in common variable immunodeficiency. Notes on the study in general: Shared TCRbeta clones were fewer between CVID subjects than controls. CVID subjects showed higher TCRbeta clonality than healthy controls.

Equal genomic DNA amounts from CVID and control samples were sequenced. TCRdb keeps only in-frame clones here, not all; method: immunoSEQ multiplex PCR. The profile covers 45,000 to 65,000 clones, none occurring a single time. Each donor provided about 5 to 9 ml of heparinized whole blood. Germline loops: CDR1 SGHTA, CDR2 FQGNSA. Trimming shortened V by 2 bases and J by 8 bases, and 12 bases separated the two germline ends. The CDR3 has 14 residues. The chain employs TRBV7-2 and TRBJ1-4, with D unresolved. This TCR derives from a person aged 18 to 70 in good health. Sequences were obtained from peripheral blood mononuclear cells. The CDR3 protein is CASSLRRLLEKLFF. Partial CDR3 DNA: TGTGCCAGCAGCTTAAGGAGACTCTTGGAAAAA.